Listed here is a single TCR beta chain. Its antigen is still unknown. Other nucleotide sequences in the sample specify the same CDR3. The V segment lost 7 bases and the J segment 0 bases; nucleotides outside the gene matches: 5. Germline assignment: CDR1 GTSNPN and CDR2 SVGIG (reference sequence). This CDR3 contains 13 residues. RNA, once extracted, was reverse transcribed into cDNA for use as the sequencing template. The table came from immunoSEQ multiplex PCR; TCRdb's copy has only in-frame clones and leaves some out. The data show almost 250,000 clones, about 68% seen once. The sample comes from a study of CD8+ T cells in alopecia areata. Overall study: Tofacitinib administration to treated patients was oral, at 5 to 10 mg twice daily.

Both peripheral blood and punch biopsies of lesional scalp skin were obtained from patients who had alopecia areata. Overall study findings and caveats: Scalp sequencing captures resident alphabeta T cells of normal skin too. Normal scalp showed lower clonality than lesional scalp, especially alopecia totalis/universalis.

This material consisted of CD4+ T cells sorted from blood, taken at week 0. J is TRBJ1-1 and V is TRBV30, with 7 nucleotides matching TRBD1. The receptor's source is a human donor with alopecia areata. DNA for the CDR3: TGTGCCTCACCGGGACAGATGAACACTGAAGCTTTCTTT. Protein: CASPGQMNTEAFF.